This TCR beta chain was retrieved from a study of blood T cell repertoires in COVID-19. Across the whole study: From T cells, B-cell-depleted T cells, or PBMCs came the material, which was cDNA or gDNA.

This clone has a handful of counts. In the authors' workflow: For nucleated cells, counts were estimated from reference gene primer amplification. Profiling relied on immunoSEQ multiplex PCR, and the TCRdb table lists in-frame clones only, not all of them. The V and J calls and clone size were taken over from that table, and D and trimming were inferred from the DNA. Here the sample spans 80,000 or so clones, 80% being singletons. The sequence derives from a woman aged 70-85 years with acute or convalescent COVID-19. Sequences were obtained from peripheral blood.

CDR3 in DNA: TGCGCCAGCAGCCTCAGACAGTACGAAAAACTGTTTTTT. It specifies CASSLRQYEKLFF. The chain is built from TRBV5-1 and TRBJ1-4; tentatively, D is TRBD1 (5 bases). The CDR3 runs to 13 residues. Germline assignment: CDR1 SGHRS and CDR2 YFSETQ. The germline V and J ends were trimmed by 4 bases and 8 bases, with 12 bases remaining between them. The whole variable domain, filled in from reference TRBV5-1 and TRBJ1-4, reads KAGVTQTPRYLIKTRGQQVTLSCSPISGHRSVSWYQQTPGQGLQFLFEYFSETQRNKGNFPGRFSGRQFSNSRSEMNVSTLELGDSALYLCASSLRQYEKLFFGSGTQLSVL.